These 18 T cell receptor beta chains share one sample of origin, sequenced in a study of T cells in Graves' hyperthyroidism and ophthalmopathy. There were TCR beta CDR3 regions amplified from RNA transcripts. Initially, a first-round RT-PCR of the TCR CDR3 employed the HTBI primer set. TCRdb reprocessed the multiplex PCR reads via MiXCR and lists one record per CDR3 protein. The data show 500,000 to 600,000 distinct CDR3 sequences, 16% seen once. Sample: blood. Source of these receptors: a woman aged 18-30 years with Graves' hyperthyroidism.

This clonotype was seen at least ten times. Here the CDR3 DNA reads TGTGCCAGCAAAGGGGAGACGGTATACGAGCAGTACTTC. It codes for CASKGETVYEQYF. The genes are TRBV2 and TRBJ2-7; either TRBD1 or TRBD2 may supply D (5 bases each). This CDR3 is 13 amino acids long. V was shortened by 7 bases and J by 4 bases, with 14 bases between the two germline ends. Germline values: CDR1 SNHLY, CDR2 FYNNEI.

The chain recombines TRBV5-1 with TRBJ2-3; D is perhaps TRBD1 or TRBD2 (5 bases each). The CDR3 length is 16 residues. Germline lookup yields CDR1 SGHRS and CDR2 YFSETQ. Trimming pared 0 bases from V and 2 bases from J, leaving 13 bases between. The CDR3 sequence: CASSLGARGVTDTQYF. CDR3 nucleotide sequence: TGCGCCAGCAGCTTGGGAGCTAGGGGAGTCACAGATACGCAGTATTTT.

This clonotype occurred a few times. V and J are TRBV20-1 and TRBJ1-5; tentatively, D is TRBD1 (6 bases). Between the trimmed V and J ends, which lost 3 bases and 7 bases, there was a span of 13 bases. CDR1 DFQATT and CDR2 SNEGSKA come from the germline V gene (reference sequence). This CDR3 is 13 amino acids long. The CDR3 loop reads CSASGDKEQPQHF. The CDR3 bases are TGCAGTGCTAGTGGGGACAAGGAACAGCCCCAGCATTTT.

This clonotype was found a few times. The V call is TRBV4-3, the J call TRBJ1-2; D is unclear. Per the germline V gene, CDR1 is LGHNA and CDR2 is YSLEER. Trimming took 0 bases from V and 0 from J, leaving 11 bases between them. The CDR3 totals 16 residues. The CDR3 loop is CASSQDTAGSNYGYTF. CDR3 nucleotides: TGCGCCAGCAGCCAAGATACGGCAGGATCTAACTATGGCTACACCTTC.

This clonotype was found a few times. This chain connects TRBV20-1 to TRBJ2-7, with TRBD1 as a possible D gene (5 bases). V was clipped by 3 bases and J by 5 bases, with 14 bases between them. CDR3 size: 13 residues. The germline CDR1 and CDR2 sequences are DFQATT and SNEGSKA (reference sequence). DNA for the CDR3: TGCAGTGCTAGGAAAGGGTCGGACAACGAGCAGTACTTC. This encodes CSARKGSDNEQYF.

This clonotype was counted many times. The rearrangement links TRBV3-1 to TRBJ2-1; weak D call: TRBD1 (5 bases). The germline CDR1 and CDR2 sequences are LGHDT and YNNKEL (reference sequence). This CDR3 spans 12 amino acids. V gave up 4 bases and J gave up 8 bases, with 9 bases separating them. This chain's CDR3 is CASSPSGYEQFF. DNA for the CDR3: TGTGCCAGCAGCCCATCAGGGTATGAGCAGTTCTTC.

This clonotype was detected many times. The rearrangement joins TRBV20-1 to TRBJ2-7; 7 bases are a match to TRBD1. Germline values: CDR1 DFQATT, CDR2 SNEGSKA (reference sequence). V shed 3 bases and J 2 bases; nucleotides not matched to a gene: 4. This CDR3 spans 13 amino acids. CDR3 DNA: TGCAGTGCTAGTCATCAGGGGGCCTACGAGCAGTACTTC. Protein product: CSASHQGAYEQYF.

This clonotype occurred many times. The chain joins TRBV3-1 to TRBJ2-7; tentative D call: TRBD2 (6 bases). Germline V gene lookup returns CDR1 LGHDT and CDR2 YNNKEL (reference sequence). The CDR3 length is 13 residues. The ends were cut back, 6 bases at V and 3 bases at J, with 12 bases in the middle. CDR3 DNA: TGTGCCAGCAGGAAGACGGGGGACTACGAGCAGTACTTC. Its protein product is CASRKTGDYEQYF.

This clonotype has just a few counts. The chain recombines TRBV19 with TRBJ1-2, with TRBD1 matching over 11 bases. Germline V lookup: CDR1 LNHDA, CDR2 SQIVND (reference sequence). This CDR3 has 17 residues. The V segment lost 4 bases and the J segment 3 bases; nucleotides outside the gene matches: 10. The CDR3 coding sequence is TGTGCCAGTAGTAAGGGTTTTTGGACAGGGGGCGACTATGGCTACACCTTC. Translated: CASSKGFWTGGDYGYTF.

The chain uses TRBV6-4 and TRBJ2-7, with 7 bases aligning to TRBD2. The V gene's germline CDR1 is MRHNA and CDR2 SNTAGT. With V trimmed by 6 bases and J by 2 bases, 7 bases remained unmatched. The CDR3 is 14 residues long. In DNA form, the CDR3 reads TGTGCCAGCAGGGAGCGGCGGGGGACCTACGAGCAGTACTTC. This gives the protein CASRERRGTYEQYF.

This clonotype occurred many times. The rearrangement uses TRBV7-8 and TRBJ2-7, with 9 bases that match TRBD2. Germline V gene lookup returns CDR1 SGHVS and CDR2 FQNEAQ. V dropped 3 bases and J dropped 5; count of bases not matched to a gene: 11. The CDR3 is 16 residues long. The CDR3 loop is CASSFYPSGAQHEQYF. CDR3 DNA sequence: TGTGCCAGCAGCTTTTATCCTAGCGGGGCTCAGCACGAGCAGTACTTC.

V gene TRBV4-3 combines with J gene TRBJ2-7; either TRBD1 or TRBD2 may fit D (7 bases each). V lost 0 bases, J lost 0 bases, and 12 bases lay in between. Germline V gives CDR1 LGHNA, CDR2 YSLEER. The CDR3 totals 16 residues. The CDR3, as DNA: TGCGCCAGCAGCCAAGAAGGGAGGGACAGCTCCTACGAGCAGTACTTC. Its translation is CASSQEGRDSSYEQYF.

This clonotype was observed at least ten times. The chain has TRBV28 and TRBJ2-2; 11 nucleotides match TRBD2. With V trimmed by 7 bases and J by 7 bases, 8 bases remained unmatched. The CDR3 loop spans 15 amino acids. The germline gives CDR1 MDHEN, CDR2 SYDVKM. The CDR3 here is CASTTLGLAVGELFF. The CDR3 DNA sequence: TGTGCCAGCACTACCTTGGGACTAGCGGTCGGGGAGCTGTTTTTT.

Many counts were recorded for this clonotype. The V gene is TRBV29-1, the J gene TRBJ1-5; weak D call: TRBD1 (5 bases). The CDR3 spans 15 residues. The V gene's germline CDR1 is SQVTM and CDR2 ANQGSEA. Trimming shortened V by 5 bases and J by 1 base, and 15 bases separated the two germline ends. The CDR3 nucleotides are TGCAGCGTTAAAGTCGCAGGGAAAAGCAATCAGCCCCAGCATTTT. Translated, it gives CSVKVAGKSNQPQHF. The variable domain in full, completed from reference TRBV29-1 and TRBJ1-5, reads SAVISQKPSRDICQRGTSLTIQCQVDSQVTMMFWYRQQPGQSLTLIATANQGSEATYESGFVIDKFPISRPNLTFSTLTVSNMSPEDSSIYLCSVKVAGKSNQPQHFGDGTRLSIL.

This clonotype showed up many times. The V and J genes are TRBV5-1 and TRBJ2-7; D remains ambiguous. Trimming pared 5 bases from V and 2 bases from J, leaving 14 bases between. Germline CDR1 is SGHRS and CDR2 is YFSETQ. CDR3 length: 14 residues. CDR3 coding DNA: TGCGCCAGCAGTCCACCGCTAGGTACCTACGAGCAGTACTTC. Translation gives CASSPPLGTYEQYF.

In this sample, this clonotype turned up many times. The CDR3 here is CASSYSATTGDQETQYF. DNA for the CDR3: TGTGCCAGCAGTTACTCGGCAACGACAGGAGACCAAGAGACCCAGTACTTC. The rearrangement joins TRBV6-6 to TRBJ2-5; the D gene is possibly TRBD1 (6 bases). V was shortened by 0 bases and J by 0 bases, with 14 bases between the two germline ends. The CDR3 is 17 amino acids. The germline gives CDR1 MNHNY, CDR2 SVGAGI (reference sequence).

The J gene is TRBJ1-1, the V gene TRBV7-9; perhaps TRBD1 as D (5 bases). The CDR3 contains 17 residues. Germline CDR1 and CDR2: SEHNR and FQNEAQ (reference sequence). The ends were cut back, 2 bases at V and 4 bases at J, with 20 bases in the middle. The CDR3 loop is CASSLSSGWGDGTEAFF. The CDR3 DNA reads TGTGCCAGCAGCTTAAGCTCTGGGTGGGGGGACGGCACTGAAGCTTTCTTT.

This clonotype was found many times. This chain connects TRBV7-3 to TRBJ1-1, with D possibly TRBD1 on 5 matching bases. V lost 2 bases to trimming and J lost 4 bases, with 11 bases between them. The CDR3 runs to 14 residues. The germline gives CDR1 SGHTA, CDR2 FQGTGA. In DNA, the CDR3 is TGTGCCAGCAGCTTACACGGGACGAGCACTGAAGCTTTCTTT. This sequence encodes CASSLHGTSTEAFF.